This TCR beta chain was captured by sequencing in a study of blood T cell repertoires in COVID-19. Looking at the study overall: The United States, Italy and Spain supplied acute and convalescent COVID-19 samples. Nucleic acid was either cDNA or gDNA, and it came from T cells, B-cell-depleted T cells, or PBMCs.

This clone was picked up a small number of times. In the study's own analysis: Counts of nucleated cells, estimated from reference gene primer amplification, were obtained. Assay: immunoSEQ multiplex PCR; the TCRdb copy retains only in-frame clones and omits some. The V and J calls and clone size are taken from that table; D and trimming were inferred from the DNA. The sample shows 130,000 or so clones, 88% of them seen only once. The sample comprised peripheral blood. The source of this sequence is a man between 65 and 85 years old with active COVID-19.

The CDR3 DNA is TGTGCCAGCAGTTCGGGACTAGCGGCCTACAATGAGCAGTTCTTC. Amino acid sequence: CASSSGLAAYNEQFF. V and J are TRBV27 and TRBJ2-1; 11 nucleotides match TRBD2. Germline V gives CDR1 MNHEY, CDR2 SMNVEV (reference sequence). This CDR3 spans 15 amino acids. Trimming cost V 4 bases and J 2 bases; bases outside gene matches: 1.